A single sample is the source of the 7 T cell receptor beta chains below, sequenced in a study of blood T cells in healthy people across ages. Next came a second PCR, run for roughly 7 to 12 cycles, which used a sample-barcoded 5' primer along with a J-beta primer mix. TCRdb redid the calling of the 5' RACE reads with MiXCR, one entry per CDR3 protein. The sample has some 1,800,000 distinct CDR3 sequences; about 39% are singletons. The source material was blood. The receptors were gathered from a human donor in good health.

This clonotype has more than one count but fewer than ten. The chain links TRBV5-5 to TRBJ1-2; weak D call: TRBD1 (6 bases). Trimming removed 10 bases from V and 1 base from J, with 11 bases in between. CDR1 is SGHKS, CDR2 YYEKEE, per germline (reference sequence). The CDR3 runs to 12 residues. This CDR3 is CAAQQGNYGYTF. CDR3 bases: TGTGCCGCCCAACAGGGTAACTATGGCTACACCTTC.

This chain links TRBV5-1 with TRBJ2-3; D gene uncertain. V lost 1 base to trimming and J lost 5 bases, with 14 bases between them. This CDR3 has 15 amino acids. Germline V CDR1 and CDR2: SGHRS, YFSETQ. CDR3 protein: CASSLSGPLRDTQYF. The CDR3 bases are TGCGCCAGCAGCTTGTCCGGGCCTTTGAGAGATACGCAGTATTTT.

The chain employs TRBV29-1 and TRBJ1-4; 9 nucleotides line up with TRBD1. The CDR3 loop spans 14 amino acids. CDR1 and CDR2 from the germline V gene are SQVTM and ANQGSEA. V gave up 4 bases and J gave up 6 bases; unmatched junction bases: 6. CDR3 amino acids: CSVGPGQGHEKLFF. The CDR3 DNA reads TGCAGCGTTGGCCCGGGACAGGGACATGAAAAACTGTTTTTT.

The rearrangement links TRBV20-1 to TRBJ1-5, with TRBD1 identical over 12 bases. The junction had 10 bases not matched to a gene; V was cut back by 7 bases and J by 0 bases. This CDR3 has 17 residues. Germline CDR1 and CDR2: DFQATT and SNEGSKA (reference sequence). The DNA for the CDR3 is TGCAGTGTCCATGGGGACAGGGGGCCCTATAGCAATCAGCCCCAGCATTTT. The encoded protein is CSVHGDRGPYSNQPQHF.

The genes are TRBV12-3 or TRBV12-4 and TRBJ1-2; D gene ambiguous. This CDR3 is built from 15 residues. The V gene lost 2 bases and the J gene lost 7 bases, with 17 bases spanning the gap. The CDR3 is CASSLRPTGETGYTF. CDR3 in DNA: TGTGCCAGCAGTTTAAGGCCGACTGGTGAAACTGGCTACACCTTC.

This clonotype was observed once. The chain couples TRBV6-5 to TRBJ2-7; D assignment may be TRBD1 or TRBD2 (5 bases each). V was trimmed by 7 bases and J by 0 bases, leaving 16 bases between them. The germline CDR1 and CDR2 sequences are MNHEY and SVGAGI. The CDR3 consists of 15 residues. The CDR3 nucleotides are TGTGCCAGCAATCGGGACCTACTGAGCTCCTACGAGCAGTACTTC. Translation: CASNRDLLSSYEQYF.

The gene calls are TRBV7-9 and TRBJ1-1, with D tentatively TRBD1 (5 bases). The length of the CDR3 is 13 residues. V shed 9 bases and J shed 0 bases, with 11 bases lying between them. Germline loops: CDR1 SEHNR, CDR2 FQNEAQ (reference sequence). CDR3 loop: CARQDSLNTEAFF. The DNA for the CDR3 is TGTGCCAGACAAGACAGCCTGAACACTGAAGCTTTCTTT.